By share, the clone carrying this TCR beta chain counts as medium-sized. The data were obtained in a study of tumor-infiltrating lymphocytes in oesophageal squamous cell carcinoma. Per germline, CDR1 SGHVS and CDR2 FNYEAQ. Trimming removed 2 bases from V and 6 bases from J, with 9 bases in between. CDR3 size: 13 residues. MiXCR, run by TCRdb on the PCR reads, gives a single entry per CDR3 protein. The data show 20,000 to 30,000 distinct CDR3 sequences, under 50% seen once. The sequencing input was esophageal tumor tissue. The chain joins TRBV7-6 to TRBJ2-3, with D hard to call. The clonotype originates from a male donor with esophageal squamous cell carcinoma. CDR3 nucleotide sequence: TGTGCCAGCAGCTTAAGGTTCGGGGATACGCAGTATTTT. This codes for CASSLRFGDTQYF.